One and the same sample provided the 13 T cell receptor beta chains below, sequenced in a study of spatial heterogeneity in lung cancer. Described time point: sample taken at primary tumor resection. Findings and caveats of the study: The study found that expanded intratumoral alpha and beta TCR counts tracked tumor mutation counts.

Their specific antigens are unknown. TCRdb processed the 5' RACE reads anew with MiXCR; each CDR3 protein has one entry. The sample has some 25,000 distinct CDR3 sequences, around 7% seen once. The sequencing here drew on lung tumor tissue, taken at surgery. The receptors originated from a male donor with early-stage non-small cell lung cancer.

This chain links TRBV5-1 with TRBJ2-3; 7 positions match TRBD1. V was pared by 4 bases and J by 3 bases, with 5 bases of the junction left unmatched. The CDR3 has 14 amino acids. In germline, CDR1 is SGHRS, CDR2 YFSETQ. This chain's CDR3 is CASSPATGTDTQYF. The CDR3 DNA sequence: TGCGCCAGCAGCCCTGCGACAGGGACAGATACGCAGTATTTT. The complete variable domain, with remaining parts taken from reference TRBV5-1 and TRBJ2-3, reads KAGVTQTPRYLIKTRGQQVTLSCSPISGHRSVSWYQQTPGQGLQFLFEYFSETQRNKGNFPGRFSGRQFSNSRSEMNVSTLELGDSALYLCASSPATGTDTQYFGPGTRLTVL.

This clonotype was recorded many times. This chain connects TRBV11-3 to TRBJ2-2; D is perhaps TRBD1 (7 bases). Germline V gene sequence: CDR1 SGHNT, CDR2 YENEEA. Trimming took off 3 bases at V and 4 bases at J, with 12 bases between the two ends. This CDR3 spans 15 amino acids. The CDR3 loop reads CASSLGGDSTGELFF. Written as DNA, the CDR3 is TGTGCCAGCAGCTTGGGCGGGGACAGCACCGGGGAGCTGTTTTTT.

This clonotype has a count of ten or more. The V gene is TRBV7-9, the J gene TRBJ2-2; 8 positions agree with TRBD1. Trimming took 8 bases from V and 6 from J; bases not matched to a gene: 8. The CDR3 runs to 14 residues. The germline V gene has CDR1 SEHNR and CDR2 FQNEAQ (reference sequence). CDR3 amino acids: CASFGTGKAGELFF. The CDR3 bases are TGTGCCAGCTTCGGGACAGGAAAGGCCGGGGAGCTGTTTTTT.

This clonotype was picked up many times. The rearrangement joins TRBV4-3 to TRBJ2-7; 10 bases fit TRBD1. The junction had 6 bases not matched to a gene; V was cut back by 6 bases and J by 4 bases. The V gene's germline CDR1 is LGHNA and CDR2 YSLEER. The CDR3 spans 14 residues. The CDR3 spells CASSFGDRGYEQYF. Written as DNA, the CDR3 is TGCGCCAGCAGTTTCGGGGACAGGGGTTACGAGCAGTACTTC.

Many counts were recorded for this clonotype. V and J are TRBV18 and TRBJ2-1; D is unresolved. The CDR3 sequence is 15 residues long. Germline-derived CDR1 and CDR2 are KGHSH and LQKENI. V was cut by 3 bases and J by 4 bases, with 13 bases left in between. The CDR3, as DNA: TGTGCCAGCTCACCGCAGCCTGCGGTGTACAATGAGCAGTTCTTC. Protein product: CASSPQPAVYNEQFF.

This rearrangement joins TRBV29-1 to TRBJ2-1; tentatively, D is TRBD1 or TRBD2 (6 bases each). The germline V gene encodes CDR1 SQVTM and CDR2 ANQGSEA. This CDR3 has 13 residues. The V gene lost 1 base and the J gene lost 11 bases, with 15 bases spanning the gap. The CDR3 sequence: CSVEGTEGLQQFF. In DNA, the CDR3 is TGCAGCGTTGAAGGGACAGAGGGACTCCAGCAGTTCTTC.

This clonotype has just a few counts. The V and J genes are TRBV5-1 and TRBJ2-3; 11 bases fit TRBD1. The CDR3 is 16 residues long. Germline V gives CDR1 SGHRS, CDR2 YFSETQ. After removal of 1 base from V and 6 bases from J, the junction contained 7 bases not matched to a gene. CDR3 DNA sequence: TGCGCCAGCAGCTTGCTCCGGACAGGGGGCTCGGATACGCAGTATTTT. Its protein is CASSLLRTGGSDTQYF.

This clonotype ranks as medium-sized. This rearrangement joins TRBV24-1 to TRBJ2-3; D is unclear. In germline, CDR1 is KGHDR, CDR2 SFDVKD. The CDR3 is 13 residues long. The V and J ends lost 5 bases and 4 bases respectively, with 9 bases between them. The CDR3 nucleotides read TGTGCCACCAGTGCTCATAGGCCAGATACGCAGTATTTT. It specifies CATSAHRPDTQYF.

This clonotype was counted ten times or more. This rearrangement joins TRBV6-2 or TRBV6-3 to TRBJ2-3, with D possibly being TRBD1 (5 bases). Per germline, CDR1 MNHEY and CDR2 SVGEGT. Trimming took off 0 bases at V and 2 bases at J, with 12 bases between the two ends. This CDR3 spans 16 amino acids. CDR3 region: CASSYSGRFLTDTQYF. The CDR3, as DNA: TGTGCCAGCAGTTACTCGGGGCGGTTCCTCACAGATACGCAGTATTTT.

In this sample, this clonotype turned up a few times. V is TRBV5-1 and J is TRBJ2-5, with D unresolved. Trimming left V 0 bases short and J 1 base short, with 10 bases between. The CDR3 runs to 15 residues. CDR1 SGHRS and CDR2 YFSETQ come from the germline V gene. CDR3 in DNA: TGCGCCAGCAGCTTGGGAGCGAGTACCCAAGAGACCCAGTACTTC. This encodes CASSLGASTQETQYF.

This clonotype was recorded a few times. The chain employs TRBV9 and TRBJ2-7; tentatively, D is TRBD1 or TRBD2 (6 bases each). V lost 3 bases, J lost 6 bases, and 22 bases lay in between. Germline V gene data show CDR1 as SGDLS and CDR2 as YYNGEE. This CDR3 is built from 16 residues. CDR3 sequence reads: CASSGAGGRSLSEQYF. In DNA, the CDR3 is TGTGCCAGCAGCGGGGCCGGGGGCAGGTCACTCTCCGAGCAGTACTTC.

In this sample, this clonotype turned up many times. The chain uses TRBV6-1 and TRBJ1-6; tentatively, D is TRBD1 (5 bases). The CDR3 covers 12 residues. Germline V CDR1 and CDR2: MNHNS, SASEGT. The V gene lost 6 bases and the J gene lost 5 bases, with 5 bases spanning the gap. In nucleotides, the CDR3 is TGTGCCAGCAGGGACAATAATTCACCCCTCCACTTT. Translated, it gives CASRDNNSPLHF.

This clonotype was found many times. The chain uses TRBV5-1 and TRBJ1-5; D ambiguous. V was shortened by 1 base and J by 6 bases, with 14 bases between the two germline ends. CDR1 SGHRS and CDR2 YFSETQ come from the germline V gene. There are 15 residues in the CDR3. The chain's CDR3 is CASSLSGERFQPQHF. CDR3 nucleotide sequence: TGCGCCAGCAGCTTGTCCGGGGAGCGGTTTCAGCCCCAGCATTTT.